These 32 T cell receptor beta chains came from one sample sequenced in a study of blood T cell repertoires in COVID-19. TCRdb's copy holds only in-frame clones and misses some; the assay was immunoSEQ multiplex PCR. This table has about 56,000 clones, roughly two thirds appearing once. Material: peripheral blood. Receptors originate from a woman aged 70-85 years with COVID-19, enrolled during active disease.

V usage is TRBV6-2 or TRBV6-3 and J usage is TRBJ2-3, with 7 bases that match TRBD1. V shed 2 bases and J 5 bases; nucleotides not matched to a gene: 10. Germline values: CDR1 MNHEY, CDR2 SVGEGT. The CDR3 runs to 16 residues. CDR3 sequence: CASSYRPGGVGDTQYF. The CDR3, as DNA: TGTGCCAGCAGTTACCGGCCAGGGGGAGTAGGAGATACGCAGTATTTT.

J is TRBJ1-6 and V is TRBV7-6, with D unclear. The germline V gene has CDR1 SGHVS and CDR2 FNYEAQ. The CDR3 runs to 16 residues. Trimming cost V 0 bases and J 0 bases, with 6 bases left between them. In nucleotides, the CDR3 is TGTGCCAGCAGCTTAGCGGTTAGCTCCTATAATTCACCCCTCCACTTT. It is translated as CASSLAVSSYNSPLHF.

This rearrangement joins TRBV15 to TRBJ1-5, with TRBD1 as a possible D gene (5 bases). Trimming cost V 0 bases and J 4 bases, with 7 bases left between them. The germline gives CDR1 LNHNV, CDR2 YYDKDF (reference sequence). The CDR3 has 14 residues. CDR3 coding DNA: TGTGCCACCAGCAGAGACGGGGGGAATCAGCCCCAGCATTTT. It specifies CATSRDGGNQPQHF.

This clone was counted a single time. CDR3 sequence (DNA): TGTGCCAGCAGTTTTGGGACAGGGGGAAGGGGCACTGAAGCTTTCTTT. Translation: CASSFGTGGRGTEAFF. This chain joins TRBV27 and TRBJ1-1, with 11 bases that match TRBD1. This CDR3 has 16 residues. Trimming took 3 bases from V and 4 from J; bases not matched to a gene: 7. Germline V gives CDR1 MNHEY, CDR2 SMNVEV (reference sequence).

V usage is TRBV10-3 and J usage is TRBJ1-2; 8 bases agree with TRBD1. Trimming cost V 6 bases and J 1 base; bases outside gene matches: 13. The CDR3 covers 17 residues. Germline V gene data show CDR1 as ENHRY and CDR2 as SYGVKD. The CDR3 region is CAIRVVAGGGLNYGYTF. CDR3 nucleotides: TGTGCCATCAGGGTGGTGGCAGGGGGCGGCCTTAACTATGGCTACACCTTC.

The chain uses TRBV19 and TRBJ1-5; possible D gene TRBD1, 5 bases. CDR1 is LNHDA, CDR2 SQIVND, per germline (reference sequence). V was clipped by 5 bases and J by 6 bases, with 11 bases between them. The CDR3 length is 13 residues. The CDR3 here is CASSEQASQPQHF. For the CDR3, the DNA is TGTGCCAGTAGTGAACAGGCAAGTCAGCCCCAGCATTTT.

The count of this clone is one. The rearrangement joins TRBV4-1 to TRBJ1-1; a possible D gene is TRBD1 (5 bases). Germline V gene data show CDR1 as MGHRA and CDR2 as YSYEKL. V was clipped by 1 base and J by 1 base, with 19 bases between them. The CDR3 is 18 amino acids. The CDR3 sequence: CASSQAGEGTSWNTEAFF. The CDR3 DNA sequence: TGCGCCAGCAGCCAAGCGGGGGAAGGGACCTCTTGGAACACTGAAGCTTTCTTT.

V and J are TRBV15 and TRBJ1-6; 7 bases map to TRBD1. Germline assignment: CDR1 LNHNV and CDR2 YYDKDF (reference sequence). This CDR3 is 13 amino acids long. The V gene end was trimmed by 8 bases and the J gene end by 7 bases; junction bases not matched to a gene: 5. The CDR3: CATANRGNSPLHF. CDR3 sequence (DNA): TGTGCCACCGCCAACAGGGGAAATTCACCCCTCCACTTT.

In DNA, the CDR3 is TGTGCCACCAGTGATTGGAGTGCAGACCCCTACAATGAGCAGTTCTTC. The encoded protein is CATSDWSADPYNEQFF. The genes are TRBV24-1 and TRBJ2-1; D is unresolved. The ends were cut back, 2 bases at V and 2 bases at J, with 12 bases in the middle. CDR3 length: 16 residues. Germline V lookup: CDR1 KGHDR, CDR2 SFDVKD.

The CDR3 DNA is TGTGCCAGCAGCTCCGCAGGGGACGAGCAGTACTTC. Amino acids: CASSSAGDEQYF. This chain joins TRBV7-9 and TRBJ2-7; a weak D match, TRBD1 (6 bases). The V gene lost 4 bases and the J gene lost 5 bases, with 9 bases spanning the gap. This CDR3 region has 12 residues. The germline gives CDR1 SEHNR, CDR2 FQNEAQ (reference sequence).

This CDR3 is CASTRLGQNTEAFF. The DNA of the CDR3 is TGTGCCAGCACCCGCCTGGGACAGAACACTGAAGCTTTCTTT. This rearrangement joins TRBV11-2 to TRBJ1-1; D perhaps matches TRBD1 (6 bases). The CDR3 is 14 amino acids. In germline, CDR1 is SGHAT, CDR2 FQNNGV. The V end lost 7 bases, the J end lost 1 base, and 13 bases lay between the germline ends.

The chain recombines TRBV27 with TRBJ2-7; TRBD1 matches 7 bases. This CDR3 comprises 15 residues. CDR1 is MNHEY, CDR2 SMNVEV, per germline (reference sequence). V lost 4 bases, J lost 0 bases, and 6 bases stayed unmatched. CDR3 protein: CASSSTGASSYEQYV. CDR3 DNA sequence: TGTGCCAGCAGTTCAACAGGGGCTAGCTCCTACGAGCAGTACGTC.

This rearrangement joins TRBV6-2 or TRBV6-3 to TRBJ1-1; 8 bases fit TRBD1. V gave up 6 bases and J gave up 6 bases; unmatched junction bases: 9. This CDR3 spans 14 amino acids. Germline V gene sequence: CDR1 MNHEY, CDR2 SVGEGT. Written as DNA, the CDR3 is TGTGCCAGCAGCGCAGGGGGCAGCGTCCCTGAAGCTTTCTTT. Translated, it gives CASSAGGSVPEAFF.

This clone was counted only a few times. The V call is TRBV5-1, the J call TRBJ1-2; no firm D call. V gave up 0 bases and J gave up 7 bases, with 10 bases separating them. The CDR3 has 13 amino acids. Per germline, CDR1 SGHRS and CDR2 YFSETQ. CDR3 nucleotide sequence: TGCGCCAGCAGCTTGGATGGCAGCGCTGGCTACACCTTC. Translating gives CASSLDGSAGYTF.

The chain has TRBV11-2 and TRBJ1-4, with TRBD1 identical over 11 bases. Germline assignment: CDR1 SGHAT and CDR2 FQNNGV. CDR3 length: 16 amino acids. J lost 7 bases, V lost 5 bases, and 9 bases had no gene match. CDR3 loop: CASSRPPGQGGEKLFF. As DNA, the CDR3 is TGTGCCAGCAGCCGTCCCCCGGGACAGGGGGGTGAAAAACTGTTTTTT.

The chain combines TRBV7-8 with TRBJ1-6; 8 positions match TRBD1. The CDR3 sequence is 17 residues long. With 6 bases clipped from V and 10 bases from J, the junction kept 17 bases outside the gene matches. From germline, CDR1 is SGHVS and CDR2 FQNEAQ. CDR3 in amino acids: CASRPTRTGRRGSPLHF. CDR3 coding DNA: TGTGCCAGCAGACCCACCCGGACAGGGCGGAGGGGGTCACCCCTCCACTTT.

In DNA form, the CDR3 reads TGTGCCAGCAGCTTCTCCGAATCGGGCTACAATGAGCAGTTCTTC. Protein: CASSFSESGYNEQFF. V usage is TRBV7-7 and J usage is TRBJ2-1; unclear D gene. Germline V gene sequence: CDR1 SSHAT, CDR2 FNYEAQ (reference sequence). The CDR3 length is 15 residues. V was trimmed by 3 bases and J by 3 bases, leaving 12 bases between them.

The gene calls are TRBV21-1 and TRBJ1-2; the DNA was not compared with TRBD1, the D call given in the table. TRBV21-1 is flagged as a pseudogene. The length of the CDR3 is 20 residues. The CDR3, as DNA: TGTGCCAGCAGCAAAAAAAACTCGAGGGGCAGACAGGGGGCAAAGTATGGCTACACCTTC. It yields the protein CASSKKNSRGRQGAKYGYTF.

Regarding this clone: The junction differs from germline at one of its ends, possibly a read error. The rearrangement joins TRBV6-1 to TRBJ1-1; no clear D gene. Germline values: CDR1 MNHNS, CDR2 SASEGT. This CDR3 has 13 amino acids. CDR3 amino acids: CVSSEALFGEAFF. Here the CDR3 DNA reads TGTGTCAGCAGTGAAGCGCTATTCGGTGAAGCTTTCTTT.

The V and J genes are TRBV12-5 and TRBJ2-2; D is ambiguous. Deletions cut 3 bases from V and 4 bases from J, with 9 bases between. The CDR3 contains 14 residues. CDR1 and CDR2 from the germline V gene are LGHNT and FRNRAP. The CDR3 nucleotides are TGTGCTAGTGGTTTTCAGTCGGGCACCGGGGAGCTGTTTTTT. It translates to CASGFQSGTGELFF.

The chain couples TRBV15 to TRBJ1-1; 7 nucleotides line up with TRBD1. Germline V lookup: CDR1 LNHNV, CDR2 YYDKDF (reference sequence). V shed 5 bases and J 5 bases; nucleotides not matched to a gene: 14. This CDR3 is built from 16 residues. In DNA form, the CDR3 reads TGTGCCACCAGCGGGAGCCGAGGGGGCTCGGGTACTGAAGCTTTCTTT. Translating gives CATSGSRGGSGTEAFF.

The chain employs TRBV19 and TRBJ1-1; the D is unclear. The CDR3 is made up of 14 amino acids. The germline V and J ends were trimmed by 5 bases and 4 bases, with 14 bases remaining between them. CDR1 LNHDA and CDR2 SQIVND come from the germline V gene (reference sequence). In DNA, the CDR3 is TGTGCCAGTAGTTTTCCCTTAGCGGGCACTGAAGCTTTCTTT. It yields the protein CASSFPLAGTEAFF. Together with reference TRBV19 and TRBJ1-1, the CDR3 gives the full variable domain: DGGITQSPKYLFRKEGQNVTLSCEQNLNHDAMYWYRQDPGQGLRLIYYSQIVNDFQKGDIAEGYSVSREKKESFPLTVTSAQKNPTAFYLCASSFPLAGTEAFFGQGTRLTVV.

The sample holds a few counts of this clone. The V and J genes are TRBV5-1 and TRBJ1-2; TRBD1 agrees at 7 bases. This CDR3 region has 15 residues. Germline CDR1 is SGHRS and CDR2 is YFSETQ. With V trimmed by 0 bases and J by 4 bases, 6 bases remained unmatched. In nucleotides, the CDR3 is TGCGCCAGCAGCTTGGGGGACAGCGTCTTCTATGGCTACACCTTC. This encodes CASSLGDSVFYGYTF. Complete variable domain (other parts from reference TRBV5-1 and TRBJ1-2): KAGVTQTPRYLIKTRGQQVTLSCSPISGHRSVSWYQQTPGQGLQFLFEYFSETQRNKGNFPGRFSGRQFSNSRSEMNVSTLELGDSALYLCASSLGDSVFYGYTFGSGTRLTVV.

In DNA, the CDR3 is TGTGCCAGCAGCCCGGGGGGCCCCGGGGAGCTGTTTTTT. Residues: CASSPGGPGELFF. The rearrangement uses TRBV7-9 and TRBJ2-2; tentative D call: TRBD2 (7 bases). Germline lookup yields CDR1 SEHNR and CDR2 FQNEAQ (reference sequence). This CDR3 spans 13 amino acids. The germline V and J ends were trimmed by 5 bases and 6 bases, with 10 bases remaining between them. The full variable domain, completed using reference TRBV7-9 and TRBJ2-2, is DTGVSQNPRHKITKRGQNVTFRCDPISEHNRLYWYRQTLGQGPEFLTYFQNEAQLEKSRLLSDRFSAERPKGSFSTLEIQRTEQGDSAMYLCASSPGGPGELFFGEGSRLTVL.

The V call is TRBV3-1 (or the pseudogene TRBV3-2), the J call TRBJ1-1; no clear D gene. The V gene's germline CDR1 is LGHDT and CDR2 YNNKEL (reference sequence). Trimming removed 2 bases from V and 6 bases from J, with 13 bases in between. The CDR3 runs 14 residues. CDR3 nucleotides: TGTGCCAGCAGCCAAAGAGGGAGAAACCCTGAAGCTTTCTTT. It is translated as CASSQRGRNPEAFF.

The chain recombines TRBV3-1 (or the pseudogene TRBV3-2) with TRBJ2-2; 11 bases fit TRBD1. Germline V gives CDR1 LGHDT, CDR2 YNNKEL (reference sequence). Trimming at V came to 6 bases and at J to 5 bases, leaving 8 bases not matched to a gene. This CDR3 has 16 residues. CDR3 amino acids: CASRSWDRGTTGELFF. CDR3 nucleotides: TGTGCCAGCAGGTCCTGGGACAGGGGGACGACCGGGGAGCTGTTTTTT.

The chain is built from TRBV9 and TRBJ2-3; 11 bases line up with TRBD1. CDR1 is SGDLS and CDR2 is YYNGEE in the germline V gene. V dropped 3 bases and J dropped 4; count of bases not matched to a gene: 7. There are 16 residues in the CDR3. The CDR3 loop is CASSGRPGQGADTQYF. In DNA, the CDR3 is TGTGCCAGCAGCGGCAGACCGGGACAGGGGGCAGATACGCAGTATTTT.

The chain employs TRBV2 and TRBJ2-1, with 7 bases fitting TRBD2. The V segment lost 6 bases and the J segment 5 bases; nucleotides outside the gene matches: 10. The CDR3 covers 15 residues. Germline values: CDR1 SNHLY, CDR2 FYNNEI. Here the CDR3 DNA reads TGTGCCAGCAGCGCGGGGCTGGGGGGGAACAATGAGCAGTTCTTC. Protein: CASSAGLGGNNEQFF.

This clone has more than one count but fewer than ten. This chain uses TRBV24-1 with TRBJ2-2, with TRBD2 matching 15 bases. The CDR3 sequence is 15 residues long. The germline V gene encodes CDR1 KGHDR and CDR2 SFDVKD. V was pared by 2 bases and J by 14 bases, with 5 bases of the junction left unmatched. Here the CDR3 reads CATSDWTSGGDRLFF. CDR3 DNA: TGTGCCACCAGTGATTGGACTAGCGGGGGGGACCGACTGTTTTTT.

The CDR3 nucleotides read TGTGCCAGTAGTAGGGTTGGGCAGGGAAACCAGCCCCAGCATTTT. This sequence encodes CASSRVGQGNQPQHF. J is TRBJ1-5 and V is TRBV19, with D possibly TRBD1 on 5 matching bases. The ends were cut back, 4 bases at V and 7 bases at J, with 17 bases in the middle. Germline CDR1 reads LNHDA; CDR2 reads SQIVND (reference sequence). The CDR3 runs 15 residues.

V and J are TRBV11-3 and TRBJ2-5; a weak D match, TRBD1 (5 bases). With 2 bases removed from V and 2 bases from J, the gap between germline ends came to 9 bases. CDR1 is SGHNT, CDR2 YENEEA, per germline. The CDR3 is made up of 14 amino acids. The CDR3 region has the DNA TGTGCCAGCAGCTTAAGGGGTCTGCAAGAGACCCAGTACTTC. Protein sequence: CASSLRGLQETQYF. Full variable domain (remainder filled in from reference TRBV11-3 and TRBJ2-5): EAGVVQSPRYKIIEKKQPVAFWCNPISGHNTLYWYLQNLGQGPELLIRYENEEAVDDSQLPKDRFSAERLKGVDSTLKIQPAELGDSAVYLCASSLRGLQETQYFGPGTRLLVL.

The chain uses TRBV2 and TRBJ1-1, with D maybe TRBD1 (6 bases). The CDR3 is 16 amino acids. The V gene lost 4 bases and the J gene lost 0 bases, with 15 bases spanning the gap. Germline values: CDR1 SNHLY, CDR2 FYNNEI. CDR3 amino acids: CASSVTLRGMNTEAFF. As DNA, the CDR3 is TGTGCCAGCAGTGTTACCCTCAGGGGAATGAACACTGAAGCTTTCTTT. Using reference TRBV2 and TRBJ1-1 for the parts outside the CDR3, the full variable domain is EPEVTQTPSHQVTQMGQEVILRCVPISNHLYFYWYRQILGQKVEFLVSFYNNEISEKSEIFDDQFSVERPDGSNFTLKIRSTKLEDSAMYFCASSVTLRGMNTEAFFGQGTRLTVV.